The rows below give T cell receptor beta chains drawn from one sample of a study of T-cell reconstitution after alpha-beta-depleted transplantation in children. Using its own MiXCR run on the PCR reads, TCRdb lists one record per CDR3 protein. The data show around 960,000 distinct CDR3 sequences, around 30% seen once. The source material was PBMCs, mostly from graft donor cells, sampled 360 days after TCRalphabeta/CD19-depleted stem cell transplant. Every receptor here comes from a boy younger than two who had a stem cell transplant for SCID, so the T cells may come from the graft donor. Each CDR3 is given with its conserved first and last residue. D genes are given only for firm matches. Clone size appears in some rows only: once, few, many, or a class for an expanded clone.

>TRBV5-1|many|.|TRBJ2-1
TGCGCCAGCAGCTTGGGAGAACGGGGTGAGCAGTTCTTC
CASSLGERGEQFF
>TRBV5-1|.|.|TRBJ2-7
TGCGCCAGCAGCTTGGAGTGGGTTGGAACGAACGAGCAGTACTTC
CASSLEWVGTNEQYF
>TRBV4-3|few|.|TRBJ2-2
TGCGCCAGCAGCCAAGTCCTGAAAGGGACCGGGGAGCTGTTTTTT
CASSQVLKGTGELFF
>TRBV20-1|few|.|TRBJ2-1
TGCAGTGCCTCCCTTTCCGGGACTGGCTACAATGAGCAGTTCTTC
CSASLSGTGYNEQFF
>TRBV7-8|once|.|TRBJ2-4
TGTGCCAGCAGCTCCCCAGTGGGAGCCAAAAACATTCAGTACTTC
CASSSPVGAKNIQYF
>TRBV5-6|few|TRBD1|TRBJ2-7
TGTGCCAGCAGCTTGGGAGGGGGCAACTACGAGCAGTACTTC
CASSLGGGNYEQYF
>TRBV20-1|few|.|TRBJ1-2
TGCAGTGCTAGAGGGGAAAACTATGGCTACACCTTC
CSARGENYGYTF
>TRBV2|few|.|TRBJ2-1
TGTGCCAGCCAAGGGGGGTCTCTCTACAATGAGCAGTTCTTC
CASQGGSLYNEQFF
>TRBV6-1|.|TRBD1|TRBJ1-1
TGTGCCAGCAGTGAGGCGGGACAGGGGGGAGAAGCTTTCTTT
CASSEAGQGGEAFF
>TRBV27|.|.|TRBJ2-6
TGTGCCAGCAGTTTGCTACCCGGGACGGCCCCTGGGGCCAACGTCCTGACTTTC
CASSLLPGTAPGANVLTF
>TRBV5-6|.|.|TRBJ2-1
TGTGCCAGCAGCCAGTGGGGAGCTTATTACAATGAGCAGTTCTTC
CASSQWGAYYNEQFF
>TRBV10-3|few|TRBD1|TRBJ1-1
TGTGCCATCAGGACAGGGGGGAACACTGAAGCTTTCTTT
CAIRTGGNTEAFF
>TRBV12-3/TRBV12-4|.|.|TRBJ1-1
TGTGCCAGCAGTTTTCGCGCGAAAACAAACACTGAAGCTTTCTTT
CASSFRAKTNTEAFF
>TRBV20-1|.|.|TRBJ2-1
TGCAGTGCTATAGATTGGCGGGGCGTCTCCTACAATGAGCAGTTCTTC
CSAIDWRGVSYNEQFF
>TRBV2|few|.|TRBJ2-3
TGTGCCAGCGGCGGGGACAGAAGCACAGATACGCAGTATTTT
CASGGDRSTDTQYF
>TRBV18|few|.|TRBJ2-1
TGTGCCAGCTCACCACGGACAGCCACAGACAATGAGCAGTTCTTC
CASSPRTATDNEQFF
>TRBV7-9|few|.|TRBJ2-2
TGTGCCAGCAGCTTATTTCCCGGGGAGCTGTTTTTT
CASSLFPGELFF
>TRBV3-1|few|.|TRBJ1-4
TGTGCCAGCAGCCAAGGCTACGTGATCGGGGGATGGAATGAAAAACTGTTTTTT
CASSQGYVIGGWNEKLFF